This T cell receptor beta chain emerged from a study of T-cell memory formation after mild COVID-19. Study information: In these data, TCR clusters were largely donor specific.

There are a few counts of this clonotype. The germline V and J ends were trimmed by 0 bases and 5 bases, with 8 bases remaining between them. This CDR3 has 14 residues. From germline, CDR1 is SGHDT and CDR2 YYEEEE. TCRdb recomputed calls from the 5' RACE reads with MiXCR, one row per CDR3 protein. In the table there are 400,000 to 550,000 distinct CDR3 sequences, 20% to 25% of which are singletons. The sequenced sample consisted of PBMCs or a T cell subset sorted from them (not recorded which). V usage is TRBV5-6 and J usage is TRBJ1-4; weak D call: TRBD1 (5 bases). This TCR was recovered from an adult woman who had mild COVID-19 (a few samples of this study predate the infection). Cell type and time point are not known. The CDR3 is CASSLGQLNEKLFF. CDR3 DNA: TGTGCCAGCAGCTTGGGACAGCTAAATGAAAAACTGTTTTTT.